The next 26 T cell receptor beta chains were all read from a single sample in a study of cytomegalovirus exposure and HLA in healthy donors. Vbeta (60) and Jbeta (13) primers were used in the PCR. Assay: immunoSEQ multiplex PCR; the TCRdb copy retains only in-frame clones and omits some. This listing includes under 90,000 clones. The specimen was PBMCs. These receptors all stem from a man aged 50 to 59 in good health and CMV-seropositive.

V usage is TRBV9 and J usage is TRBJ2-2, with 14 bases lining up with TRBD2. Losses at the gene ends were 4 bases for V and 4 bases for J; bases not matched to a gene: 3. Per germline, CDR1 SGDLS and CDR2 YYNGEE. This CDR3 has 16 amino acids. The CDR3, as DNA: TGTGCCAGCAGCATGACTAGCGGGAGGGCCACCGGGGAGCTGTTTTTT. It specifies CASSMTSGRATGELFF.

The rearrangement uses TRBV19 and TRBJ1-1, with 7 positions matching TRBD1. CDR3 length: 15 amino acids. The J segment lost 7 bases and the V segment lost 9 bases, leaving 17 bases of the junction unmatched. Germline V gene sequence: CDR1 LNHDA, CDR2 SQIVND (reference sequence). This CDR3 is CASTFGQASRLEAFF. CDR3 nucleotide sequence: TGTGCCAGCACATTCGGACAGGCGTCCCGCCTTGAAGCTTTCTTT.

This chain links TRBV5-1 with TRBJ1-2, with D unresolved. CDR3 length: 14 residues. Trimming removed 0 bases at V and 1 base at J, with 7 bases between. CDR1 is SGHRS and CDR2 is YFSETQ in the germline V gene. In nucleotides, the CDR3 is TGCGCCAGCAGCTTGGCCGAGTATAACTATGGCTACACCTTC. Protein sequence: CASSLAEYNYGYTF.

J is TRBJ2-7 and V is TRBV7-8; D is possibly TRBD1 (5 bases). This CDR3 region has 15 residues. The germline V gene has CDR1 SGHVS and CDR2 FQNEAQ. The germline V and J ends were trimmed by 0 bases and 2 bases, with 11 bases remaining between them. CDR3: CASSLADIGPYEQYF. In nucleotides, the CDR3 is TGTGCCAGCAGCTTAGCGGACATCGGTCCCTACGAGCAGTACTTC. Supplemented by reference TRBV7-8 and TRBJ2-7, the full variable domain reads GAGVSQSPRYKVAKRGQDVALRCDPISGHVSLFWYQQALGQGPEFLTYFQNEAQLDKSGLPSDRFFAERPEGSVSTLKIQRTQQEDSAVYLCASSLADIGPYEQYFGPGTRLTVT.

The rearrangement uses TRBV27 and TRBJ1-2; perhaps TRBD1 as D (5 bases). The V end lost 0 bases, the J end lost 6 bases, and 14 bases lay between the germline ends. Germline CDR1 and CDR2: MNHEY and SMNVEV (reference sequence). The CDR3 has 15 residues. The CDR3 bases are TGTGCCAGCAGTTTATCGATTGGGGCAGCAAATGGCTACACCTTC. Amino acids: CASSLSIGAANGYTF.

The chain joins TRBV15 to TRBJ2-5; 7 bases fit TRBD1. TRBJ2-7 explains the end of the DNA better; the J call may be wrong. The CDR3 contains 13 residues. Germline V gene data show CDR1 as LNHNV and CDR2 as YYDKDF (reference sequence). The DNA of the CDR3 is TGTGCCACCAGCCTGAACAGGGGATTCGAGCAGTACTTC. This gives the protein CATSLNRGFEQYF.

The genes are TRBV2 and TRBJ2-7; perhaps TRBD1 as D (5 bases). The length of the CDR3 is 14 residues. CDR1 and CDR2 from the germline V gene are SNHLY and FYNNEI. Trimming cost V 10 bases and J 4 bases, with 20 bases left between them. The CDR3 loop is CATQGVGKGYEQYV. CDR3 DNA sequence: TGTGCCACCCAGGGCGTGGGGAAGGGATACGAGCAGTACGTC.

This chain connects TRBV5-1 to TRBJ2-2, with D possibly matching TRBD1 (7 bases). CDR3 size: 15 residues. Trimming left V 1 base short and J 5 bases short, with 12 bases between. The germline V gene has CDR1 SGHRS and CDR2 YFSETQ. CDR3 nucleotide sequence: TGCGCCAGCAGCTTGCAGGCAGGGGGGACCGGGGAGCTGTTTTTT. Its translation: CASSLQAGGTGELFF.

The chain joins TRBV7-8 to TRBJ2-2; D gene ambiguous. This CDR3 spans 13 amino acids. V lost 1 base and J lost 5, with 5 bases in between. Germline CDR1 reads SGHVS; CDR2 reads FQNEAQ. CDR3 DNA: TGTGCCAGCAGCTTAGTGCAGACCGGGGAGCTGTTTTTT. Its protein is CASSLVQTGELFF.

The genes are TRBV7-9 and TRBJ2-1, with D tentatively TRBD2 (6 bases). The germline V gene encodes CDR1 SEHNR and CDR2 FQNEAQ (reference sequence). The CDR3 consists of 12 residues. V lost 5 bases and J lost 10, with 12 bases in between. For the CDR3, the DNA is TGTGCCAGCAGCCGGGGGAGGTTAGAGCAGTTCTTC. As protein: CASSRGRLEQFF. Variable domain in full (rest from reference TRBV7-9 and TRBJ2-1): DTGVSQNPRHKITKRGQNVTFRCDPISEHNRLYWYRQTLGQGPEFLTYFQNEAQLEKSRLLSDRFSAERPKGSFSTLEIQRTEQGDSAMYLCASSRGRLEQFFGPGTRLTVL.

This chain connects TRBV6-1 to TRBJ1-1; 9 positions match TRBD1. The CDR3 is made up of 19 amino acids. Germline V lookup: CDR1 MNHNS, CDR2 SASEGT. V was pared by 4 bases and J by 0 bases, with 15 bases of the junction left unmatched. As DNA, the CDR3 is TGTGCCAGCAGTGTATTTGGGACAGGGTTTATTCGGATGAACACTGAAGCTTTCTTT. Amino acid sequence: CASSVFGTGFIRMNTEAFF.

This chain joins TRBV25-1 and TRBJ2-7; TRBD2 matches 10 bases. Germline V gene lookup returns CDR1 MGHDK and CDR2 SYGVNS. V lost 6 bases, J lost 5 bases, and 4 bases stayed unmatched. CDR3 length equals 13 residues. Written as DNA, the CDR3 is TGTGCCAGCAGGTTCGGGACTAGCGACGAGCAGTACTTC. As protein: CASRFGTSDEQYF.

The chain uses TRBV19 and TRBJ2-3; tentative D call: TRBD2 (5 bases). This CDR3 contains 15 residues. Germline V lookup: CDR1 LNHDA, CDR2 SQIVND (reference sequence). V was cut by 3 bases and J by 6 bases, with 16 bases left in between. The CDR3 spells CASSMTSRAADTQYF. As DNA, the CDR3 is TGTGCCAGTAGTATGACCTCGCGGGCAGCGGATACGCAGTATTTT.

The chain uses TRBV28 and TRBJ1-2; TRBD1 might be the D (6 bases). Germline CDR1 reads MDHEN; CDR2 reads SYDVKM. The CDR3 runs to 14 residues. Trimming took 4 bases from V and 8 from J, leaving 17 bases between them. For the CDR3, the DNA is TGTGCCAGCAGTTCCCCGACAGGAAAGAAAGGCTACACCTTC. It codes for CASSSPTGKKGYTF.

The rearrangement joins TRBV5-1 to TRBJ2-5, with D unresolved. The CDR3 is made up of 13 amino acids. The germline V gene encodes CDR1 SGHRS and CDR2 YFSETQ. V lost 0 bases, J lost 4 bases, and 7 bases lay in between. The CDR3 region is CASSLEVVETQYF. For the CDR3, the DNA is TGCGCCAGCAGCTTGGAAGTAGTAGAGACCCAGTACTTC.

The CDR3 DNA is TGTGCCAGCAGCTTCCTGAACGGCCAGGGTGAGCAGTTCTTC. Protein: CASSFLNGQGEQFF. The chain is built from TRBV5-6 and TRBJ2-1; D might be TRBD1 (5 bases). The CDR3 is 14 residues long. CDR1 and CDR2 from the germline V gene are SGHDT and YYEEEE. Trimming cost V 2 bases and J 9 bases, with 15 bases left between them.

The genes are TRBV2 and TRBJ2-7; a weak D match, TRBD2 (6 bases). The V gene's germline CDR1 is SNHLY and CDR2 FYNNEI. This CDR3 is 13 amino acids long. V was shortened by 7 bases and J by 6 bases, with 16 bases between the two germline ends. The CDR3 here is CASTTGSSREQYF. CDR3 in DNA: TGTGCCAGCACGACCGGGAGCTCTCGCGAGCAGTACTTC.

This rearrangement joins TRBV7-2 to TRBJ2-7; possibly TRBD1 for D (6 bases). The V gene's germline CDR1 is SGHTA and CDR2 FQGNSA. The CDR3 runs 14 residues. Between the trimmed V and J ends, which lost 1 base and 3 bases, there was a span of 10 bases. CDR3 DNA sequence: TGTGCCAGCAGCTTAGGGGGACAAGACTACGAGCAGTACGTC. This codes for CASSLGGQDYEQYV.

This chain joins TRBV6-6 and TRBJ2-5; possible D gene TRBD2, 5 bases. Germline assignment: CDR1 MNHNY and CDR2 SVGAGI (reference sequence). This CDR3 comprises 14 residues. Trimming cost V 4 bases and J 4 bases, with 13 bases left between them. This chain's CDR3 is CASSLGSWAETQYF. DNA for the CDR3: TGTGCCAGCAGTTTAGGGAGCTGGGCAGAGACCCAGTACTTC.

The DNA for the CDR3 is TGTGCCTCGAAGCGGGGTAGCACGCAGTATTTT. The encoded protein is CASKRGSTQYF. The chain couples TRBV19 to TRBJ2-3; 7 bases agree with TRBD2. Trimming removed 11 bases from V and 9 bases from J; junction bases left unmatched: 8. Germline assignment: CDR1 LNHDA and CDR2 SQIVND (reference sequence). This CDR3 has 11 residues.

The DNA for the CDR3 is TGTGCCAGCAGCTTGGGGGACAACCCGCCCCAGCATTTT. It specifies CASSLGDNPPQHF. The genes are TRBV5-6 and TRBJ1-5; D is possibly TRBD1 (6 bases). The CDR3 loop spans 13 amino acids. Germline values: CDR1 SGHDT, CDR2 YYEEEE. V gave up 0 bases and J gave up 9 bases, with 10 bases separating them.

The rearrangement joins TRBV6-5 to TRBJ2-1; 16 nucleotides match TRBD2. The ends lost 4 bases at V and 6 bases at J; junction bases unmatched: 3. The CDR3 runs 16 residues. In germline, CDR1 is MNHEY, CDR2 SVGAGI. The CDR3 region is CASSFGTSGRVNEQFF. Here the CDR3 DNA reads TGTGCCAGCAGTTTCGGGACTAGCGGGAGGGTCAATGAGCAGTTCTTC.

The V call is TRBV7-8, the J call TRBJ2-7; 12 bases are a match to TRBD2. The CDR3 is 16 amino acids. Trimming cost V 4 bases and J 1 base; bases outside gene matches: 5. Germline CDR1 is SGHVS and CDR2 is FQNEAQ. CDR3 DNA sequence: TGTGCCAGCAGCTCCCGCGGACTAGCGGGGTCCTACGAGCAGTACTTC. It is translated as CASSSRGLAGSYEQYF.

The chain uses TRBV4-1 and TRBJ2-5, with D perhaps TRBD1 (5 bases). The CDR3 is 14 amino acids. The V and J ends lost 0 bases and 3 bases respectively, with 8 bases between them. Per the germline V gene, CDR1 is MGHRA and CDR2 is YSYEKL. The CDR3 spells CASSQEDNEETQYF. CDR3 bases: TGCGCCAGCAGCCAAGAGGACAACGAAGAGACCCAGTACTTC.

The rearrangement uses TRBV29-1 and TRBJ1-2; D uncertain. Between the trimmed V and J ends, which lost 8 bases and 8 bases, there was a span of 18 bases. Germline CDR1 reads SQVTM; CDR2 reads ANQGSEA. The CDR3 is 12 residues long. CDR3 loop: CSTLGGSEGYTF. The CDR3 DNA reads TGCAGCACCCTGGGCGGGTCGGAGGGCTACACCTTC.

The CDR3 DNA reads TGCGCCAGCAGCCAGGCAGGCGGACAGGGCGTCTATGAGCAGTTCTTC. This sequence encodes CASSQAGGQGVYEQFF. The genes are TRBV5-1 and TRBJ2-1, with TRBD1 matching over 8 bases. Germline assignment: CDR1 SGHRS and CDR2 YFSETQ. J gave up 8 bases and V 4 bases, and 14 bases lay outside the gene matches. There are 16 residues in the CDR3.